A selection of T cell receptor beta chains follows, all from one sample in a study of T cells in Graves' hyperthyroidism and ophthalmopathy. TCRdb passed the multiplex PCR reads through MiXCR, listing each CDR3 protein once. The sample records 530,000 or so distinct CDR3 sequences, approximately 44% being singletons. Source material: peripheral blood or thyroid tissue (not recorded which). These receptors were obtained from a young woman with Graves' hyperthyroidism. Both conserved end residues are part of each CDR3. A D gene is named only where the DNA matches it firmly. Clone sizes are given selectively: once, few, many, or a class where the clone is expanded.

d_call cdr3_length j_call v_call clone_size cdr3_nt cdr3_aa
TRBD1 16 TRBJ2-5 TRBV25-1 - TGTGCCAGCAGTGATCCCGGGACAGGGTACCAAGAGACCCAGTACTTC CASSDPGTGYQETQYF
TRBD2 16 TRBJ2-5 TRBV11-1 - TGTGTCAGCAGCCCCATCTGGACTAGCGGGACAGAGACCCAGTACTTC CVSSPIWTSGTETQYF
- 13 TRBJ2-7 TRBV12-3/TRBV12-4 many TGTGCCAGCAGCCGACATAACTCCTACGAGCAGTACTTC CASSRHNSYEQYF
- 16 TRBJ1-4 TRBV7-6 - TGTGCCAGCAGCCCCCGGGTCCTAGGGATTAATGAAAAACTGTTTTTT CASSPRVLGINEKLFF
- 13 TRBJ2-7 TRBV7-3 - TGTGCCAGCAGCCGAGACCGAGAGAATGAGCAGTACTTC CASSRDRENEQYF
TRBD1 14 TRBJ1-2 TRBV2 - TGTGCCAGCAGTCCCAAGGGGAGGGGGCGAGGCTACACCTTC CASSPKGRGRGYTF
- 16 TRBJ1-1 TRBV7-2 - TGTGCCAGCAGCTTAGGTATAAGAGGGCTGGGCACTGAAGCTTTCTTT CASSLGIRGLGTEAFF
TRBD1 14 TRBJ1-1 TRBV20-1 - TGCAGTGCGACCGGGACAGGGTTGAACACTGAAGCTTTCTTT CSATGTGLNTEAFF
TRBD1 14 TRBJ1-2 TRBV12-3/TRBV12-4 - TGTGCCAGCAGGCGGACAGGCGTGAACTATGGCTACACCTTC CASRRTGVNYGYTF
- 15 TRBJ2-1 TRBV10-1 - TGCGCCAGCAGTGAGTCGAACTGGACAAAGAATGAGCAGTTCTTC CASSESNWTKNEQFF
- 11 TRBJ2-1 TRBV6-5 - TGTGCCAGCAGGAACGGGAGATCCCAGTTCTTC CASRNGRSQFF
- 15 TRBJ2-5 TRBV11-3 many TGTGCCAGCAGCCCCGTAGTATCGGGCCAAGAGACCCAGTACTTC CASSPVVSGQETQYF
TRBD2 14 TRBJ2-1 TRBV7-2 - TGTGCCAGCAGCTTAGGAAGGACTAGCGTTGAGCAGTTCTTC CASSLGRTSVEQFF
- 15 TRBJ2-7 TRBV20-1 many TGCAGTGCTAGAGATCCCACAGAGAGCTCCTACGAGCAGTACTTC CSARDPTESSYEQYF
- 14 TRBJ1-1 TRBV12-3/TRBV12-4 many TGTGCCAGCAGTAGGGACACGATCAACACTGAAGCTTTCTTT CASSRDTINTEAFF
TRBD2 17 TRBJ2-7 TRBV20-1 many TGCAGTGCTAGAGACCAAGGGACTAGCGGTCGCTCCTACGAGCAGTACTTC CSARDQGTSGRSYEQYF
TRBD2 14 TRBJ2-1 TRBV29-1 few TGCAGCGCCGTGACTAGCGGGAGGGAAAATGAGCAGTTCTTC CSAVTSGRENEQFF
TRBD2 15 TRBJ2-5 TRBV6-1 many TGTGCCAGCAGGGGACTAGCGGGAGTACGGGAGACCCAGTACTTC CASRGLAGVRETQYF
- 18 TRBJ2-1 TRBV10-3 few TGTGCCATCAGTGAGTCGCGCCTCGAGTTGGCGGGATTCAATGAGCAGTTCTTC CAISESRLELAGFNEQFF
- 13 TRBJ1-1 TRBV7-3 - TGTGCCAGCAGCTTATTCGGGGGAACTGAAGCTTTCTTT CASSLFGGTEAFF
- 15 TRBJ1-2 TRBV10-3 once TGTGCCATCTGCAGTTCTTCCCCAGGGAGATATGGCTACACCTTC CAICSSSPGRYGYTF
TRBD1 15 TRBJ2-6 TRBV27 many TGTGCCAGTTGGGACAGGGGGGCTGGGGCCAACGTCCTGACTTTC CASWDRGAGANVLTF
- 14 TRBJ2-7 TRBV12-3/TRBV12-4 many TGTGCCAGCAGTTTCGGGGGAGAGGGCTACGAGCAGTACTTC CASSFGGEGYEQYF
- 15 TRBJ2-7 TRBV7-2 - TGTGCCAGCAGCCCAAGACTGCGTGAGGTGTGGGAGCAGTACTTC CASSPRLREVWEQYF
- 14 TRBJ1-6 TRBV7-2 - TGTGCCAGCAGCTGGGGACATCGAAGTTCACCCCTCCACTTT CASSWGHRSSPLHF
- 12 TRBJ1-5 TRBV19 many TGTGCCAGTAGTCTAGGGATTCAGCCCCAGCATTTT CASSLGIQPQHF
- 13 TRBJ1-6 TRBV15 many TGTGCCACCAGCATTACAGGCGATTCACCCCTCCACTTT CATSITGDSPLHF
TRBD1 14 TRBJ2-5 TRBV5-1 many TGCGCCAGCAGCCAGGGACAGGGGGGAGAGACCCAGTACTTC CASSQGQGGETQYF
TRBD2 16 TRBJ2-7 TRBV6-5 many TGTGCCAGCAGTTACTCGAGGACTAGCGGGGGCTACGAGCAGTACTTC CASSYSRTSGGYEQYF
TRBD2 16 TRBJ2-2 TRBV7-9 many TGTGCCAGCAGCCCGCCCGGGACTAGCTTCACCGGGGAGCTGTTTTTT CASSPPGTSFTGELFF
- 15 TRBJ2-5 TRBV24-1 once TGTGCCACCAGTGACCCAGTACGGGCGGCAAAGACCCAGTACTTC CATSDPVRAAKTQYF
TRBD1 14 TRBJ2-2 TRBV12-3/TRBV12-4 many TGTGCCGGCAGGACAGGGGGCAACACCGGGGAGCTGTTTTTT CAGRTGGNTGELFF
- 10 TRBJ2-5 TRBV29-1 - TGCAGCGTTAGTGGTGGGCGTTGGTACTTC CSVSGGRWYF
- 17 TRBJ2-1 TRBV24-1 - TGTGCCACCGGTGACCCTGGACAGATGAGCTCCTACAATGAGCAGTTCTTC CATGDPGQMSSYNEQFF
TRBD1 15 TRBJ1-6 TRBV12-3/TRBV12-4 - TGTGCCAGCAACCCCGGGACAGCGGATAATTCACCCCTCCACTTT CASNPGTADNSPLHF
- 15 TRBJ2-7 TRBV19 many TGTGCCAGTAGTCGGAGAGGGGAGGAATCCTACGAGCAGTACTTC CASSRRGEESYEQYF
- 14 TRBJ2-7 TRBV7-9 - TGTGCCAGCTCACCAGCCGGGAGCACCTACGAGCAGTACTTC CASSPAGSTYEQYF
- 14 TRBJ1-3 TRBV6-5 - TGTGCCAGCAGCCCTCAGGGACGGGGAAACACCATATATTTT CASSPQGRGNTIYF
TRBD2 14 TRBJ2-7 TRBV20-1 - TGCAGTGCTAGAGAACAAGGACTAGCGGGAGGCTATAGATTC CSAREQGLAGGYRF
TRBD1 14 TRBJ2-2 TRBV2 - TGTGCCAGAATGGGACAGGGGAACACCGGGGAGCTGTCTTGG CARMGQGNTGELSW
- 11 TRBJ2-2 TRBV7-3 - TGTGCCAGCAGCTTGCGTAGGGAGCTGTTTTTT CASSLRRELFF
- 12 TRBJ2-2 TRBV24-1 once TGTGCCACCAGTGATTTGCGGAGGGAGCTGTTTTTT CATSDLRRELFF